These T cell receptor beta chains were read from a single sample in a study of T cells in Graves' hyperthyroidism and ophthalmopathy. TCRdb re-derived calls from the multiplex PCR reads in MiXCR, one entry per CDR3 protein. The table records fewer than 450,000 distinct CDR3 sequences, about a sixth of them present only once. Input material: blood. The receptor set was obtained from a woman aged 25-40 years with Graves' hyperthyroidism that later progressed to Graves' ophthalmopathy. Each CDR3 is given with its conserved first and last residue. A D gene is named only where the DNA matches it firmly. Rows give clone size only sometimes, using once, few, many, or a class for an expanded clone.

v_call: TRBV12-3/TRBV12-4
d_call: TRBD1
j_call: TRBJ2-1
clone_size: many
cdr3_nt: TGTGCCAGCACCCGGAGGGGACAGGGGACCACCAATGAGCAGTTCTTC
cdr3_aa: CASTRRGQGTTNEQFF

v_call: TRBV16
d_call: .
j_call: TRBJ2-7
clone_size: few
cdr3_nt: TGTGCCAGCAGCCAGCCGAGGTCGCCGGAGCAGTACTTC
cdr3_aa: CASSQPRSPEQYF

v_call: TRBV11-2
d_call: .
j_call: TRBJ2-7
clone_size: .
cdr3_nt: TGTGCCAGCAGCTTAGGGGGTCTAGAGGTCTACGAGCAGTACTTC
cdr3_aa: CASSLGGLEVYEQYF

v_call: TRBV7-9
d_call: .
j_call: TRBJ2-5
clone_size: many
cdr3_nt: TGTGCCAGCAGCTTTCCCGGGGAAGAGACCCAGTACTTC
cdr3_aa: CASSFPGEETQYF

v_call: TRBV3-1
d_call: .
j_call: TRBJ2-1
clone_size: many
cdr3_nt: TGTGCCAGCAGCCAAGATAGGGGGGCGCAGTTCTTC
cdr3_aa: CASSQDRGAQFF

v_call: TRBV27
d_call: .
j_call: TRBJ1-4
clone_size: few
cdr3_nt: TGTGCCAGCAGTTTTGGGGGGGTAGTCGAAAAACTGTTTTTT
cdr3_aa: CASSFGGVVEKLFF

v_call: TRBV13
d_call: .
j_call: TRBJ2-3
clone_size: many
cdr3_nt: TGTGCCAGCAGCTCCCAACGGACCCCAAATACGCAGTATTTT
cdr3_aa: CASSSQRTPNTQYF

v_call: TRBV4-1
d_call: .
j_call: TRBJ1-6
clone_size: many
cdr3_nt: TGCGCCAGCAGCCGGACAGCGGATTCACCCCTCCACTTT
cdr3_aa: CASSRTADSPLHF

v_call: TRBV5-5
d_call: .
j_call: TRBJ2-3
clone_size: many
cdr3_nt: TGTGCCAGCAGCTTGGATACGGAGGTGCGCACAGATACGCAGTATTTT
cdr3_aa: CASSLDTEVRTDTQYF

v_call: TRBV2
d_call: TRBD2
j_call: TRBJ2-3
clone_size: .
cdr3_nt: TGTGCCAGCATGACACTAGCGGGAAGTTTGGTAGATACGCAGTATTTT
cdr3_aa: CASMTLAGSLVDTQYF

v_call: TRBV18
d_call: .
j_call: TRBJ1-3
clone_size: .
cdr3_nt: TGTGCCAGCTCACCAATAGACGCCTCTGGAAACACCATATATTTT
cdr3_aa: CASSPIDASGNTIYF

v_call: TRBV9
d_call: TRBD2
j_call: TRBJ2-7
clone_size: .
cdr3_nt: TGTGCCAGCAGCCCCAGGGGAGCGGGGGGCCACGGGCAGTACTTC
cdr3_aa: CASSPRGAGGHGQYF

v_call: TRBV3-1
d_call: .
j_call: TRBJ2-1
clone_size: .
cdr3_nt: TGTGCCAGCAGCCAAGAGGGTACTAGTGGAAATCAGCAGTTCTTC
cdr3_aa: CASSQEGTSGNQQFF

v_call: TRBV6-2/TRBV6-3
d_call: TRBD2
j_call: TRBJ2-7
clone_size: many
cdr3_nt: TGTGCCAGCAGTTACCTCAGGACTAGCGGGAGGGATCCATTCGAGCAGTACTTC
cdr3_aa: CASSYLRTSGRDPFEQYF

v_call: TRBV20-1
d_call: TRBD1
j_call: TRBJ1-5
clone_size: few
cdr3_nt: TGCAGTGCTAGTCCGACAGGGGGAATTTATAGCAATCAGCCCCAGCATTTT
cdr3_aa: CSASPTGGIYSNQPQHF

v_call: TRBV15
d_call: TRBD2
j_call: TRBJ2-3
clone_size: few
cdr3_nt: TGTGCCACCAGCAGTGAATCCGGGGGGGCCAGGGCAGATACGCAGTATTTT
cdr3_aa: CATSSESGGARADTQYF

v_call: TRBV11-2
d_call: .
j_call: TRBJ1-6
clone_size: many
cdr3_nt: TGTGCCAGCAGCTCGGGGCGGGGGAGGGCAGGATCACCCCTCCACTTT
cdr3_aa: CASSSGRGRAGSPLHF

v_call: TRBV10-3
d_call: TRBD2
j_call: TRBJ2-7
clone_size: many
cdr3_nt: TGTGCCATCAGGGAGGCGGTAGCGGGAGGTGCCGAGCAGTACTTC
cdr3_aa: CAIREAVAGGAEQYF

v_call: TRBV9
d_call: .
j_call: TRBJ1-5
clone_size: few
cdr3_nt: TGTGCCAGCAGTGGGGGACACCCCAATCAGCCCCAGCATTTT
cdr3_aa: CASSGGHPNQPQHF

v_call: TRBV3-1
d_call: .
j_call: TRBJ2-2
clone_size: many
cdr3_nt: TGTGCCAGCAGCCAAAGCCACACCGGGGAGCTGTTTTTT
cdr3_aa: CASSQSHTGELFF

v_call: TRBV20-1
d_call: .
j_call: TRBJ1-1
clone_size: many
cdr3_nt: TGCAGTGCTAGAACGTCCTCGAACACTGAAGCTTTCTTT
cdr3_aa: CSARTSSNTEAFF

v_call: TRBV9
d_call: TRBD1
j_call: TRBJ2-7
clone_size: few
cdr3_nt: TGTGCCAGCAGCGTGGGGACAGGGGGCGTCTACGAGCAGTACTTC
cdr3_aa: CASSVGTGGVYEQYF

v_call: TRBV27
d_call: .
j_call: TRBJ2-7
clone_size: many
cdr3_nt: TGTGCCAGCCGTTTTGTGGACGAGCAGTACTTC
cdr3_aa: CASRFVDEQYF

v_call: TRBV7-9
d_call: .
j_call: TRBJ1-1
clone_size: many
cdr3_nt: TGTGCCAGCAGCTTTTCCCATGAAGCTTTCTTT
cdr3_aa: CASSFSHEAFF

v_call: TRBV6-1
d_call: .
j_call: TRBJ1-2
clone_size: many
cdr3_nt: TGTGCCAGCAGTCCACAGGGCGCGGGTGGCTACACCTTC
cdr3_aa: CASSPQGAGGYTF

v_call: TRBV10-2
d_call: .
j_call: TRBJ2-7
clone_size: .
cdr3_nt: TGCGCCAGCAGTGAGGAAGCAGACGAGCAGTACTTC
cdr3_aa: CASSEEADEQYF

v_call: TRBV13
d_call: .
j_call: TRBJ2-2
clone_size: many
cdr3_nt: TGTGCCAGCAGCTTAGCAGGGGTCAACACCGGGGAGCTGTTTTTT
cdr3_aa: CASSLAGVNTGELFF

v_call: TRBV10-1
d_call: .
j_call: TRBJ2-2
clone_size: many
cdr3_nt: TGCGCCAGCATGGGTGGTACCGGGGAGCTGTTTTTT
cdr3_aa: CASMGGTGELFF

v_call: TRBV6-1
d_call: .
j_call: TRBJ1-6
clone_size: many
cdr3_nt: TGTGCCAGCAGTGACACAATCCGCAGAAGCTCCTATAATTCACCCCTCCACTTT
cdr3_aa: CASSDTIRRSSYNSPLHF

v_call: TRBV6-5
d_call: TRBD1
j_call: TRBJ1-6
clone_size: .
cdr3_nt: TGTGCCAGCAGTTACCAGTCAGACAGGGGCTCCTATAATTCACCCCTCCACTTT
cdr3_aa: CASSYQSDRGSYNSPLHF

v_call: TRBV7-9
d_call: .
j_call: TRBJ2-1
clone_size: few
cdr3_nt: TGTGCCGGCAACTCCTTGCTCTACAATGAGCAGTTCTTC
cdr3_aa: CAGNSLLYNEQFF

v_call: TRBV7-2
d_call: .
j_call: TRBJ2-3
clone_size: many
cdr3_nt: TGTGCCAGCAGCCCCCGGGACGGGCTGGGGGATACGCAGTATTTT
cdr3_aa: CASSPRDGLGDTQYF

v_call: TRBV20-1
d_call: TRBD2
j_call: TRBJ2-7
clone_size: .
cdr3_nt: TGCAGTGCTAGAGATTTTTGGGCTAGCGGGAGAGAATCCTACGAGCAGTACTTC
cdr3_aa: CSARDFWASGRESYEQYF

v_call: TRBV20-1
d_call: .
j_call: TRBJ2-3
clone_size: many
cdr3_nt: TGCAGTGCTAGACCACTGGAGAGAGGGACAGATACGCAGTATTTT
cdr3_aa: CSARPLERGTDTQYF

v_call: TRBV7-2
d_call: TRBD2
j_call: TRBJ2-3
clone_size: many
cdr3_nt: TGTGCCAGCAGCTTAAACCTAGCGGTCCAATCAACCACAGATACGCAGTATTTT
cdr3_aa: CASSLNLAVQSTTDTQYF

v_call: TRBV2
d_call: TRBD1
j_call: TRBJ1-3
clone_size: many
cdr3_nt: TGTGCCAGCAAAAAGGGACAGTTTTCTGGAAACACCATATATTTT
cdr3_aa: CASKKGQFSGNTIYF

v_call: TRBV6-1
d_call: TRBD1
j_call: TRBJ1-5
clone_size: many
cdr3_nt: TGTGCCAGCAGTGATGGGACAGATAATCAGCCCCAGCATTTT
cdr3_aa: CASSDGTDNQPQHF

v_call: TRBV5-1
d_call: .
j_call: TRBJ2-7
clone_size: many
cdr3_nt: TGCGCCAGCAGCTTGGGAGGGATCGGGCTCTACGAGCAGTACTTC
cdr3_aa: CASSLGGIGLYEQYF

v_call: TRBV19
d_call: .
j_call: TRBJ2-1
clone_size: many
cdr3_nt: TGTGCCAGTACGGGGGCCTTCGCTAATGAGCAGTTCTTC
cdr3_aa: CASTGAFANEQFF

v_call: TRBV28
d_call: .
j_call: TRBJ2-2
clone_size: many
cdr3_nt: TGTGCCAGCTACACGGGGTTTACGGGCACCGGGGAGCTGTTTTTT
cdr3_aa: CASYTGFTGTGELFF